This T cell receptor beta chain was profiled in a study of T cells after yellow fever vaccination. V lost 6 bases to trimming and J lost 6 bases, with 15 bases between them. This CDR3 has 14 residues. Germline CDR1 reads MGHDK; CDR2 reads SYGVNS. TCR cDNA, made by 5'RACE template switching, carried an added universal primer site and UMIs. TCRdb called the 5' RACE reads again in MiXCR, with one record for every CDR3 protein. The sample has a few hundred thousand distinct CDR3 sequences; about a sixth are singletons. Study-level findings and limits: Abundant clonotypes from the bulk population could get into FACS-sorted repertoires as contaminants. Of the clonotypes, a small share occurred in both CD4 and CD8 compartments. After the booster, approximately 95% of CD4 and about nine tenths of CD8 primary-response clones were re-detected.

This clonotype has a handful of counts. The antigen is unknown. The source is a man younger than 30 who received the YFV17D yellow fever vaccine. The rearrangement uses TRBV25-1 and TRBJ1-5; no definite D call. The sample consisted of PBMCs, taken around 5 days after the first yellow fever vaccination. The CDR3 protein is CASSGGVFSQPQHF. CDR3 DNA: TGTGCCAGCAGCGGCGGGGTATTTAGTCAGCCCCAGCATTTT.